The 29 T cell receptor beta chains presented below share a single source sample, sequenced in a study of response to subunit inactivated influenza vaccine. TCRdb re-derived calls from the RT-PCR reads in MiXCR, one entry per CDR3 protein. The sample lists around 650,000 distinct CDR3 sequences; approximately 14% were seen once. This specimen was PBMCs from blood, taken 11 to 12 days after vaccination. All receptors derive from a man over 45 who received an inactivated influenza vaccine.

The CDR3 reads CASSNGLAGVNEQFF. The CDR3 DNA is TGTGCCAGCAGTAACGGACTAGCGGGGGTAAATGAGCAGTTCTTC. The V and J genes are TRBV5-4 and TRBJ2-1; the match to TRBD2 covers 13 bases. Germline V gene lookup returns CDR1 SGHNT and CDR2 YYREEE (reference sequence). Trimming took 5 bases from V and 7 from J; bases not matched to a gene: 6. This CDR3 has 15 amino acids.

This clonotype has a count of ten or more. The J gene is TRBJ2-5, the V gene TRBV29-1; no firm D call. Trimming left V 7 bases short and J 5 bases short, with 5 bases between. This CDR3 is built from 9 residues. Germline lookup yields CDR1 SQVTM and CDR2 ANQGSEA. The CDR3 DNA follows: TGCAGCGCAGACGAGACCCAGTACTTC. It translates to CSADETQYF.

This clonotype showed up just a few times. V and J are TRBV19 and TRBJ2-2; D perhaps matches TRBD2 (7 bases). Trimming cost V 3 bases and J 5 bases, with 16 bases left between them. The CDR3 totals 16 residues. Germline V gene sequence: CDR1 LNHDA, CDR2 SQIVND (reference sequence). The CDR3 protein is CASSISAGALTGELFF. The CDR3 nucleotides are TGTGCCAGTAGTATTAGTGCGGGGGCGCTTACCGGGGAGCTGTTTTTT.

DNA for the CDR3: TGTGCCAGCAAAGGGACAGGGGGGATTGTAGAGCAGTACTTC. Translated: CASKGTGGIVEQYF. This chain uses TRBV28 with TRBJ2-7; 11 positions match TRBD1. Germline V gives CDR1 MDHEN, CDR2 SYDVKM. V trimming: 7 bases; J trimming: 7 bases; junction bases outside the gene matches: 9. The CDR3 loop spans 14 amino acids. The whole variable domain, remainder taken from reference TRBV28 and TRBJ2-7, is DVKVTQSSRYLVKRTGEKVFLECVQDMDHENMFWYRQDPGLGLRLIYFSYDVKMKEKGDIPEGYSVSREKKERFSLILESASTNQTSMYLCASKGTGGIVEQYFGPGTRLTVT.

Here the CDR3 reads CASSLVSGRTGETQYF. CDR3 nucleotide sequence: TGTGCCAGCAGCTTAGTTAGCGGGAGGACCGGAGAGACCCAGTACTTC. The V and J genes are TRBV7-6 and TRBJ2-5, with 10 bases fitting TRBD2. After removal of 1 base from V and 4 bases from J, the junction contained 6 bases not matched to a gene. The CDR3 totals 16 residues. Looked up from germline, CDR1 is SGHVS and CDR2 is FNYEAQ. Filled out from reference TRBV7-6 and TRBJ2-5, the complete variable domain reads GAGVSQSPRYKVTKRGQDVALRCDPISGHVSLYWYRQALGQGPEFLTYFNYEAQQDKSGLPNDRFSAERPEGSISTLTIQRTEQRDSAMYRCASSLVSGRTGETQYFGPGTRLLVL.

The V and J genes are TRBV5-6 and TRBJ2-7, with no clear D. From germline, CDR1 is SGHDT and CDR2 YYEEEE. This CDR3 has 12 amino acids. Deletions cut 4 bases from V and 7 bases from J, with 12 bases between. CDR3 bases: TGTGCCAGCAGCAAGGGCTACCGAGAGCAGTACTTC. Its protein is CASSKGYREQYF. The entire variable domain, with the rest obtained from reference TRBV5-6 and TRBJ2-7, is as follows: DAGVTQSPTHLIKTRGQQVTLRCSPKSGHDTVSWYQQALGQGPQFIFQYYEEEERQRGNFPDRFSGHQFPNYSSELNVNALLLGDSALYLCASSKGYREQYFGPGTRLTVT.

The chain couples TRBV6-4 to TRBJ2-1; 9 bases agree with TRBD1. This CDR3 comprises 14 residues. The J segment lost 9 bases and the V segment lost 6 bases, leaving 9 bases of the junction unmatched. Germline assignment: CDR1 MRHNA and CDR2 SNTAGT. The CDR3 loop reads CASSRDRAGVEQFF. The CDR3 nucleotides are TGTGCCAGCAGCCGGGACAGGGCTGGCGTTGAGCAGTTCTTC.

This clonotype turned up a few times. The chain is built from TRBV2 and TRBJ2-7; weak D call: TRBD1 (5 bases). Between the trimmed V and J ends, which lost 6 bases and 1 base, there was a span of 13 bases. This CDR3 contains 14 residues. CDR1 is SNHLY and CDR2 is FYNNEI in the germline V gene. The CDR3 region is CASSKQVLSYEQYF. CDR3 sequence (DNA): TGTGCCAGCAGCAAACAGGTACTATCCTACGAGCAGTACTTC.

CDR3 in DNA: TGTGCCACCAGTGATATAGGACAGGGAGGGGATACGCAGTATTTT. It codes for CATSDIGQGGDTQYF. The rearrangement joins TRBV24-1 to TRBJ2-3, with D perhaps TRBD1 (8 bases). V was shortened by 3 bases and J by 6 bases, with 15 bases between the two germline ends. This CDR3 spans 15 amino acids. Looked up from germline, CDR1 is KGHDR and CDR2 is SFDVKD.

The chain carries TRBV5-1 and TRBJ2-1; D unclear. The CDR3 length is 15 residues. V lost 0 bases and J lost 5, with 12 bases in between. Germline V gene sequence: CDR1 SGHRS, CDR2 YFSETQ. For the CDR3, the DNA is TGCGCCAGCAGCTTGGTGGGATCCCCGGACAATGAGCAGTTCTTC. Its translation: CASSLVGSPDNEQFF.

The chain combines TRBV11-2 with TRBJ2-7; no clear D. With 4 bases removed from V and 5 bases from J, the gap between germline ends came to 12 bases. Germline assignment: CDR1 SGHAT and CDR2 FQNNGV. The CDR3 covers 13 residues. The CDR3 DNA reads TGTGCCAGCAGCTACACGCCGGCTGACGAGCAGTACTTC. It yields the protein CASSYTPADEQYF. Combining the CDR3 with reference TRBV11-2 and TRBJ2-7 gives the whole variable domain EAGVAQSPRYKIIEKRQSVAFWCNPISGHATLYWYQQILGQGPKLLIQFQNNGVVDDSQLPKDRFSAERLKGVDSTLKIQPAKLEDSAVYLCASSYTPADEQYFGPGTRLTVT.

The chain has TRBV7-3 and TRBJ2-2; TRBD2 aligns across 10 bases. The CDR3 covers 18 residues. J was trimmed by 6 bases and V by 1 base; bases with no gene match: 11. Germline-derived CDR1 and CDR2 are SGHTA and FQGTGA. The CDR3 DNA reads as TGTGCCAGCAGCTTAATTTCTAGCGGGAGAGAAAGCGCCGGGGAGCTGTTTTTT. Translation gives CASSLISSGRESAGELFF.

The chain carries TRBV20-1 and TRBJ1-5; weak D call: TRBD1 (5 bases). From germline, CDR1 is DFQATT and CDR2 SNEGSKA (reference sequence). Trimming left V 3 bases short and J 4 bases short, with 10 bases between. CDR3 size: 13 residues. The CDR3 sequence: CSARGDLNQPQHF. CDR3 DNA sequence: TGCAGTGCTAGGGGGGACTTAAATCAGCCCCAGCATTTT.

The rearrangement links TRBV5-1 to TRBJ1-1; D perhaps matches TRBD1 (5 bases). CDR3 length: 15 amino acids. V was clipped by 1 base and J by 0 bases, with 10 bases between them. The germline CDR1 and CDR2 sequences are SGHRS and YFSETQ. CDR3 DNA: TGCGCCAGCAGCTTGACAGGACCCATGAACACTGAAGCTTTCTTT. As protein: CASSLTGPMNTEAFF.

This clonotype was found a few times. V and J are TRBV20-1 and TRBJ1-1, with D perhaps TRBD1 (5 bases). The CDR3 has 15 amino acids. V was clipped by 1 base and J by 3 bases, with 15 bases between them. The germline gives CDR1 DFQATT, CDR2 SNEGSKA (reference sequence). In DNA, the CDR3 is TGCAGTGCTAGAGGGCCCGGGGGAGGAGACACTGAAGCTTTCTTT. Translation: CSARGPGGGDTEAFF.

The chain uses TRBV5-1 and TRBJ2-2, with 7 bases lining up with TRBD2. The CDR3 loop spans 14 amino acids. From germline, CDR1 is SGHRS and CDR2 YFSETQ. Losses at the gene ends were 1 base for V and 6 bases for J; bases not matched to a gene: 3. Here the CDR3 DNA reads TGCGCCAGCAGCTTGCAGCGGGATGCCGGGGAGCTGTTTTTT. Translating it yields CASSLQRDAGELFF.

This clonotype was picked up many times. The chain combines TRBV6-2 or TRBV6-3 with TRBJ1-2; D remains ambiguous. The CDR3 has 12 amino acids. V dropped 7 bases and J dropped 1 base, with 7 bases sitting between them. Germline V gives CDR1 MNHEY, CDR2 SVGEGT. CDR3 sequence reads: CASKGLNYGYTF. As DNA, the CDR3 is TGTGCCAGCAAAGGACTTAACTATGGCTACACCTTC.

V usage is TRBV24-1 and J usage is TRBJ2-2; a possible D gene is TRBD2 (5 bases). In germline, CDR1 is KGHDR, CDR2 SFDVKD. Trimming left V 3 bases short and J 2 bases short, with 12 bases between. The length of the CDR3 is 16 residues. The CDR3 DNA reads TGTGCCACCAGTGATGCCGGGATAGCTAACACCGGGGAGCTGTTTTTT. As protein: CATSDAGIANTGELFF.

The chain combines TRBV7-2 with TRBJ1-2; unclear D gene. This CDR3 comprises 12 residues. The germline V and J ends were trimmed by 1 base and 7 bases, with 7 bases remaining between them. Germline V gene sequence: CDR1 SGHTA, CDR2 FQGNSA. The CDR3 spells CASSLGGFGYTF. The DNA of the CDR3 is TGTGCCAGCAGCTTAGGCGGCTTTGGCTACACCTTC. The full variable domain, its missing parts supplied by reference TRBV7-2 and TRBJ1-2, is GAGVSQSPSNKVTEKGKDVELRCDPISGHTALYWYRQSLGQGLEFLIYFQGNSAPDKSGLPSDRFSAERTGGSVSTLTIQRTQQEDSAVYLCASSLGGFGYTFGSGTRLTVV.

The genes are TRBV3-1 and TRBJ2-7; TRBD2 agrees at 7 bases. Germline V gives CDR1 LGHDT, CDR2 YNNKEL (reference sequence). The CDR3 length is 15 residues. Trimming at V came to 1 base and at J to 3 bases, leaving 6 bases not matched to a gene. Here the CDR3 reads CASSQALAGDYEQYF. For the CDR3, the DNA is TGTGCCAGCAGCCAAGCCCTGGCGGGGGACTACGAGCAGTACTTC.

This clonotype was observed once. The rearrangement joins TRBV6-1 to TRBJ2-7; D is possibly TRBD1 (6 bases). Germline CDR1 reads MNHNS; CDR2 reads SASEGT. CDR3 length: 13 residues. Trimming took 11 bases from V and 2 from J, leaving 16 bases between them. CDR3 sequence: CAAMGQGPYEQYF. CDR3 sequence (DNA): TGTGCCGCCATGGGGCAGGGGCCCTACGAGCAGTACTTC.

This clonotype was counted between two and nine times. In DNA, the CDR3 is TGTGCCAGCAGCAAAAATTGGCAGACCTTCCCCTACGAGCAGTACTTC. Translating it yields CASSKNWQTFPYEQYF. The rearrangement links TRBV21-1 to TRBJ2-7. TRBV21-1 is annotated as a pseudogene. The CDR3 has 16 residues.

The genes are TRBV7-2 and TRBJ2-7, with D perhaps being TRBD1 or TRBD2 (5 bases each). V was pared by 5 bases and J by 0 bases, with 11 bases between. Germline V gives CDR1 SGHTA, CDR2 FQGNSA. The CDR3 totals 14 residues. This chain's CDR3 is CASSKGTASYEQYF. As DNA, the CDR3 is TGTGCCAGCAGCAAAGGGACGGCCTCCTACGAGCAGTACTTC.

The rearrangement joins TRBV5-6 to TRBJ2-4; 7 bases fit TRBD1. This CDR3 contains 14 residues. Germline CDR1 SGHDT, CDR2 YYEEEE. The V segment lost 6 bases and the J segment 3 bases; nucleotides outside the gene matches: 6. The CDR3 protein is CASTTGQRKNIQYF. The CDR3 DNA is TGTGCCAGCACTACGGGACAGCGCAAAAACATTCAGTACTTC.

V usage is TRBV5-1 and J usage is TRBJ2-1; 10 bases match TRBD2. Per the germline V gene, CDR1 is SGHRS and CDR2 is YFSETQ. The CDR3 has 15 amino acids. V shed 0 bases and J 9 bases; nucleotides not matched to a gene: 6. The chain's CDR3 is CASSLGSGGAGEQFF. DNA of the CDR3: TGCGCCAGCAGCTTGGGCAGCGGGGGGGCAGGTGAGCAGTTCTTC. Filled out from reference TRBV5-1 and TRBJ2-1, the complete variable domain reads KAGVTQTPRYLIKTRGQQVTLSCSPISGHRSVSWYQQTPGQGLQFLFEYFSETQRNKGNFPGRFSGRQFSNSRSEMNVSTLELGDSALYLCASSLGSGGAGEQFFGPGTRLTVL.

The chain uses TRBV12-3 or TRBV12-4 and TRBJ1-1, with 9 bases lining up with TRBD1. The CDR3 covers 14 residues. V lost 6 bases to trimming and J lost 7 bases; unmatched junction nucleotides: 9. The CDR3 protein is CASRDYRDRDEAFF. CDR3 nucleotides: TGTGCCAGCAGGGACTACCGGGACAGGGATGAAGCTTTCTTT.

This clonotype has more than one count but fewer than ten. The rearrangement links TRBV4-2 to TRBJ2-7; 7 nucleotides align to TRBD2. Germline CDR1 is LGHNA and CDR2 is YNFKEQ. This CDR3 comprises 15 residues. The trim removed 0 bases at V and 4 bases at J, leaving 6 bases unmatched. The CDR3 sequence: CASSQDWASGYEQYF. CDR3 bases: TGTGCCAGCAGCCAAGATTGGGCTAGCGGATACGAGCAGTACTTC.

The chain links TRBV15 to TRBJ1-1; D perhaps matches TRBD1 (5 bases). Deletions cut 0 bases from V and 10 bases from J, with 12 bases between. Germline V gene data show CDR1 as LNHNV and CDR2 as YYDKDF (reference sequence). The CDR3 loop spans 13 amino acids. The CDR3, as DNA: TGTGCCACCAGCAGAGAACCCAGGGAGGGAGCTTTCTTT. It encodes CATSREPREGAFF.

This clonotype was seen only a few times. The chain carries TRBV27 and TRBJ2-1, with D hard to call. Germline lookup yields CDR1 MNHEY and CDR2 SMNVEV (reference sequence). The CDR3 extends over 17 amino acids. Trimming shortened V by 4 bases and J by 0 bases, and 16 bases separated the two germline ends. CDR3 sequence reads: CASSSLRAESSYNEQFF. For the CDR3, the DNA is TGTGCCAGCAGTTCACTCCGGGCCGAATCCTCCTACAATGAGCAGTTCTTC.